The present T cell receptor (beta chain) was sequenced within a study of blood T cell repertoires in COVID-19 (dated by TCRdb to the early 2020s). Concerning the study at large: Collaborator samples came from the United States, Italy and Spain and covered acute and convalescent phases of COVID-19. Where HLA class I and class II types were available, the types were taken from metadata supplied by the sample provider, not from assay-based typing. A de-identified subject ID, COVID-19 status, age in years and sex were almost always included in the sample metadata. The samples were drawn from the first 160 participants of the ongoing ImmuneRACE study and from over a thousand subjects provided by 6 global collaborators. A freely available public database, intended as a resource for researchers studying the immune response to SARS-CoV-2, is where the repertoires were released. Subjects who had been exposed to COVID-19, were actively infected with it, or had recovered from it provided the deeply sampled blood TCRbeta repertoires that made up the dataset. The material from the prospective study consisted of cDNA or gDNA derived from T cells, B-cell-depleted T cells, or PBMCs. What the authors observed across the whole study: How much clinical and demographic metadata was included differed by source and by participant, and the metadata was provided uncurated.

TCRbeta CDR3 regions were amplified from genomic DNA using the immunoSEQ Assay, a bias-controlled multiplex PCR. In the source study's methods: The number of nucleated cells in each sample was estimated from the amplification of reference gene primers within the assay. Sequence reads were collapsed and filtered to measure the absolute abundance of every unique TCRbeta CDR3 rearrangement. Productive Simpson clonality was computed per sample as the square root of Simpson's diversity index over productive rearrangements. TCRdb's version of the immuneACCESS table is confined to in-frame rearrangements and falls short of the full clone set. An unresolved V gene accounts for under half of the shortfall where checked; the remainder is of unknown origin. V and J calls and clone size follow that table, whereas D and trimming were derived from the DNA. The sample table shows 210,000 or so clones, and 88% are seen once. The ten largest clonotypes hold about 6.8% of the sample.

From a lookup of the germline V gene, CDR1 and CDR2 are MDHEN and SYDVKM. V is cut by 4 bases and J by 0 bases, and the space between the germline ends is 13 bases. The CDR3 starts with the cysteine, ends with the phenylalanine, and has 16 residues. Left in the record is the CDR3 DNA by itself, 48 bases read in frame from the first base. Another Seattle source contributed samples from volunteer blood donors who had recovered from COVID-19. Whole blood was collected in K2EDTA tubes by collaborating institutions according to the institutions' own protocols. For TCRbeta analysis, collaborators shipped samples in one of three forms: frozen whole blood, isolated PBMCs, or DNA extracted from either of those sample types. Concerning this clone: Its antigen target is currently unknown. No qualities accompany the bases; no much larger clone lies one base away.

This chain is built from TRBV28 and TRBJ1-3; a weak D assignment points to TRBD1 (6 bases agree). Sequencing was done on a sample of peripheral blood. This sequence was found in a middle-aged woman who had recovered from COVID-19. At the DNA level, the sequence is TGTGCCAGCAGTTCAGGGACACGGAGCTCTGGAAACACCATATATTTT. The translation is CASSSGTRSSGNTIYF.